The 23 T cell receptor beta chains below come from one sample, sequenced in a study of Tregs in tolerant kidney transplant recipients. Assay: immunoSEQ multiplex PCR; the TCRdb copy retains only in-frame clones and omits some. This repertoire shows under 90,000 clones, roughly nine tenths found once; its top ten account for around 1.5%. Related graft donors supplied nonmyeloablative bone marrow transplants, and mixed chimerism was transient. The starting material was CD4+ T cells from blood (PBMCs), obtained 24 months after the transplant. These receptors all stem from a human patient who received a combined kidney and bone marrow transplant. Some T cells may be supplied by the graft donor.

The chain carries TRBV7-6 and TRBJ1-1; TRBD1 is a possible D gene (5 bases). The CDR3 sequence is 15 residues long. Germline CDR1 SGHVS, CDR2 FNYEAQ. The V gene lost 1 base and the J gene lost 4 bases, with 13 bases spanning the gap. This CDR3 reads CASSLGPRDPTEAFF. CDR3 nucleotide sequence: TGTGCCAGCAGCTTAGGCCCCAGGGATCCCACTGAAGCTTTCTTT.

The chain combines TRBV5-4 with TRBJ2-3; 7 bases are a match to TRBD2. Trimming took 1 base from V and 2 from J; bases not matched to a gene: 10. The CDR3 consists of 17 residues. Germline loops: CDR1 SGHNT, CDR2 YYREEE (reference sequence). CDR3: CASSLMVSGGNTDTQYF. As DNA, the CDR3 is TGTGCCAGCAGCTTGATGGTCTCGGGGGGAAACACAGATACGCAGTATTTT.

This chain connects TRBV6-1 to TRBJ2-1; 7 bases map to TRBD2. Germline V gives CDR1 MNHNS, CDR2 SASEGT. This CDR3 is built from 14 residues. With V trimmed by 2 bases and J by 9 bases, 7 bases remained unmatched. The CDR3 DNA follows: TGTGCCAGCAGTGAACTTCGGGGGGTTGGTGAGCAGTTCTTC. Encoded protein: CASSELRGVGEQFF.

The chain is built from TRBV30 and TRBJ1-1, with 8 bases aligning to TRBD1. Germline lookup yields CDR1 GTSNPN and CDR2 SVGIG (reference sequence). The CDR3 runs 17 residues. The V and J ends lost 0 bases and 4 bases, in that order; junction bases with no gene match: 13. CDR3 in DNA: TGTGCCTGGAGTGTACGCGTGACAGGGGACGGGATCACTGAAGCTTTCTTT. It is translated as CAWSVRVTGDGITEAFF. Looking up the rest from reference TRBV30 and TRBJ1-1 gives the full variable domain: SQTIHQWPATLVQPVGSPLSLECTVEGTSNPNLYWYRQAAGRGLQLLFYSVGIGQISSEVPQNLSASRPQDRQFILSSKKLLLSDSGFYLCAWSVRVTGDGITEAFFGQGTRLTVV.

The chain carries TRBV14 and TRBJ2-7; 9 nucleotides match TRBD1. The trim removed 2 bases at V and 2 bases at J, leaving 7 bases unmatched. Germline-derived CDR1 and CDR2 are SGHDN and FVKESK. CDR3 size: 16 residues. The CDR3 sequence is CASSQRPGQGPYEQYF. The CDR3 DNA follows: TGTGCCAGCAGCCAAAGGCCGGGACAGGGACCCTACGAGCAGTACTTC.

The J gene is TRBJ2-2, the V gene TRBV29-1; TRBD1 agrees at 7 bases. V lost 8 bases, J lost 2 bases, and 8 bases stayed unmatched. CDR1 is SQVTM and CDR2 is ANQGSEA in the germline V gene. This CDR3 has 14 residues. This chain's CDR3 is CSIRQGRNTGELFF. The CDR3, as DNA: TGCAGCATCCGACAGGGCAGAAACACCGGGGAGCTGTTTTTT.

The J gene is TRBJ2-2, the V gene TRBV7-2, with D tentatively TRBD2 (5 bases). Germline CDR1 is SGHTA and CDR2 is FQGNSA. V lost 6 bases to trimming and J lost 2 bases, with 13 bases between them. CDR3 length equals 15 residues. The CDR3 DNA is TGTGCCAGCAGACGGACTCTAGGTAACACCGGGGAGCTGTTTTTT. Residues: CASRRTLGNTGELFF.

The chain uses TRBV7-2 and TRBJ2-7, with 8 bases fitting TRBD2. Germline V CDR1 and CDR2: SGHTA, FQGNSA. The CDR3 is made up of 16 amino acids. Germline trimming cut 4 bases from V and 4 bases from J; bases unmatched to any gene: 12. The CDR3 sequence is CASSSGPGLGRYEQYF. CDR3 nucleotides: TGTGCCAGCAGCTCAGGGCCGGGACTAGGGAGGTACGAGCAGTACTTC.

This clone was seen only once. The V call is TRBV9, the J call TRBJ2-3; 8 positions match TRBD2. Germline lookup yields CDR1 SGDLS and CDR2 YYNGEE. V was pared by 3 bases and J by 8 bases, with 20 bases of the junction left unmatched. The CDR3 extends over 18 amino acids. The CDR3 is CASSALPAGAFLAGTQYF. The CDR3 nucleotides are TGTGCCAGCAGCGCCTTACCAGCGGGAGCATTCCTTGCCGGTACGCAGTATTTT.

The chain joins TRBV6-6 to TRBJ2-5; tentative D call: TRBD2 (5 bases). V gave up 4 bases and J gave up 5 bases, with 11 bases separating them. Germline CDR1 is MNHNY and CDR2 is SVGAGI (reference sequence). The CDR3 sequence is 13 residues long. CDR3 bases: TGTGCCAGCAGTTCTCCCCCGGGGGAGACCCAGTACTTC. Residues: CASSSPPGETQYF.

The chain uses TRBV5-1 and TRBJ1-2, with D maybe TRBD1 (6 bases). CDR3 size: 14 residues. Germline lookup yields CDR1 SGHRS and CDR2 YFSETQ. V was clipped by 4 bases and J by 4 bases, with 14 bases between them. CDR3 region: CASSDWTVAYGYTF. In DNA, the CDR3 is TGCGCCAGCAGCGATTGGACAGTTGCCTATGGCTACACCTTC.

This clone has just a few counts. The chain links TRBV7-3 to TRBJ2-2; no firm D call. This CDR3 has 17 residues. The ends were cut back, 2 bases at V and 8 bases at J, with 21 bases in the middle. Germline-derived CDR1 and CDR2 are SGHTA and FQGTGA. The CDR3 DNA reads as TGTGCCAGCAGCTTATCCATGCAGACGGATCCGAGGGGGGAGCTGTTTTTT. Protein: CASSLSMQTDPRGELFF.

The V call is TRBV7-3, the J call TRBJ2-1; 8 bases align to TRBD2. This CDR3 is built from 13 residues. Trimming cost V 3 bases and J 10 bases; bases outside gene matches: 5. Germline V gene lookup returns CDR1 SGHTA and CDR2 FQGTGA. CDR3 DNA sequence: TGTGCCAGCAGCTTCGGACTAGCTTACGAGCAGTTCTTC. Residues: CASSFGLAYEQFF.

This sequence joins TRBV2 and TRBJ2-7, with TRBD2 as a possible D gene (5 bases). The V end lost 5 bases, the J end lost 3 bases, and 14 bases lay between the germline ends. The CDR3 runs to 14 residues. Germline CDR1 reads SNHLY; CDR2 reads FYNNEI. CDR3 residues: CASSNGRRDYEQYF. DNA of the CDR3: TGTGCCAGCAGTAATGGGAGACGGGACTACGAGCAGTACTTC. The variable domain in full, completed from reference TRBV2 and TRBJ2-7, reads EPEVTQTPSHQVTQMGQEVILRCVPISNHLYFYWYRQILGQKVEFLVSFYNNEISEKSEIFDDQFSVERPDGSNFTLKIRSTKLEDSAMYFCASSNGRRDYEQYFGPGTRLTVT.

The genes are TRBV5-4 and TRBJ1-5; 8 bases fit TRBD1. V lost 4 bases, J lost 2 bases, and 11 bases stayed unmatched. CDR1 is SGHNT, CDR2 YYREEE, per germline (reference sequence). The CDR3 totals 17 residues. The CDR3 protein is CASSLDRGGVGNQPQHF. DNA for the CDR3: TGTGCCAGCAGCCTCGACAGGGGAGGAGTTGGCAATCAGCCCCAGCATTTT.

This clone was observed once. This sequence joins TRBV27 and TRBJ2-7, with D tentatively TRBD2 (5 bases). This CDR3 is built from 16 residues. Germline CDR1 is MNHEY and CDR2 is SMNVEV (reference sequence). Deletions cut 6 bases from V and 3 bases from J, with 21 bases between. The CDR3 DNA is TGTGCCAGCAGCCCTCCGGGGTGGAGCGAAAACTACGAGCAGTACTTC. It translates to CASSPPGWSENYEQYF.

The CDR3 here is CSASDRAAYEQYF. The CDR3 DNA reads TGCAGCGCATCCGACAGGGCGGCCTACGAGCAGTACTTC. The rearrangement uses TRBV29-1 and TRBJ2-7; 7 nucleotides match TRBD1. Germline lookup yields CDR1 SQVTM and CDR2 ANQGSEA. V lost 7 bases to trimming and J lost 2 bases; unmatched junction nucleotides: 8. This CDR3 contains 13 residues.

The J gene is TRBJ2-4, the V gene TRBV5-1; TRBD1 might be the D (5 bases). From germline, CDR1 is SGHRS and CDR2 YFSETQ. The CDR3 loop spans 14 amino acids. V lost 4 bases, J lost 4 bases, and 12 bases lay in between. For the CDR3, the DNA is TGCGCCAGCAGCCCGCGGACACCTAAAAACATTCAGTACTTC. Translated, it gives CASSPRTPKNIQYF.

The chain recombines TRBV5-1 with TRBJ2-3, with D tentatively TRBD2 (6 bases). The CDR3 is made up of 16 amino acids. Germline values: CDR1 SGHRS, CDR2 YFSETQ. V was pared by 2 bases and J by 6 bases, with 19 bases between. Written as DNA, the CDR3 is TGCGCCAGCAGCTTAATAAGTGGCCTAGCGAAGGATACGCAGTATTTT. Residues: CASSLISGLAKDTQYF.

The gene calls are TRBV5-4 and TRBJ2-1, with 11 bases identical to TRBD1. The J segment lost 6 bases and the V segment lost 4 bases, leaving 6 bases of the junction unmatched. Germline-derived CDR1 and CDR2 are SGHNT and YYREEE (reference sequence). The CDR3 contains 15 residues. In DNA, the CDR3 is TGTGCCAGCAGCACCGGGACAGGGGGTGCCAATGAGCAGTTCTTC. Translated, it gives CASSTGTGGANEQFF.

This clone was found once. This chain uses TRBV7-6 with TRBJ2-2; TRBD2 might be the D (6 bases). V lost 6 bases and J lost 0, with 8 bases in between. Germline CDR1 and CDR2: SGHVS and FNYEAQ. The CDR3 has 14 residues. The CDR3 loop is CASRGGTNTGELFF. The CDR3 DNA sequence: TGTGCCAGCAGGGGGGGAACGAACACCGGGGAGCTGTTTTTT.

This clone was seen once. The sample carries other DNA sequences with the same CDR3. Here the CDR3 reads CASSRTVSSSYNSPLHF. The CDR3 DNA sequence: TGCGCCAGCAGCCGGACAGTGTCGAGCTCCTATAATTCACCCCTCCACTTT. V gene TRBV4-3 combines with J gene TRBJ1-6; D is possibly TRBD1 (6 bases). CDR1 is LGHNA and CDR2 is YSLEER in the germline V gene. The CDR3 is 17 amino acids. The V and J ends lost 4 bases and 0 bases respectively, with 13 bases between them.

The V and J genes are TRBV18 and TRBJ2-1; TRBD1 matches at 7 bases. Germline V CDR1 and CDR2: KGHSH, LQKENI. V was pared by 4 bases and J by 3 bases, with 0 bases of the junction left unmatched. This CDR3 region has 13 residues. CDR3 nucleotide sequence: TGTGCCAGCTCACGACAGGGCTACAATGAGCAGTTCTTC. Translating gives CASSRQGYNEQFF.